The 5 T cell receptor beta chains presented below share a single source sample, sequenced in a study of blood T cell repertoires in COVID-19. The method was immunoSEQ multiplex PCR; TCRdb's version includes in-frame clones alone and lacks a portion of them. The sample records approximately 120,000 clones, around 83% being singletons. The sequenced sample consisted of peripheral blood. Every receptor here comes from a woman older than 75 with COVID-19, enrolled during active disease.

The rearrangement links TRBV5-6 to TRBJ1-1; 8 bases match TRBD1. The CDR3 consists of 15 residues. J lost 7 bases, V lost 4 bases, and 12 bases had no gene match. CDR1 is SGHDT and CDR2 is YYEEEE in the germline V gene. This chain's CDR3 is CASSPRTGRAGEAFF. The CDR3 DNA follows: TGTGCCAGCAGCCCAAGGACAGGGAGGGCGGGTGAAGCTTTCTTT.

V is TRBV28 and J is TRBJ2-2; TRBD2 matches at 9 bases. The germline CDR1 and CDR2 sequences are MDHEN and SYDVKM. The J segment lost 5 bases and the V segment lost 8 bases, leaving 9 bases of the junction unmatched. The CDR3 runs to 15 residues. The CDR3 loop reads CASATAGGPTGELFF. In nucleotides, the CDR3 is TGTGCCAGCGCGACGGCGGGAGGGCCGACCGGGGAGCTGTTTTTT.

The V call is TRBV20-1, the J call TRBJ2-2; 8 bases fit TRBD1. J was trimmed by 6 bases and V by 3 bases; bases with no gene match: 9. CDR1 is DFQATT, CDR2 SNEGSKA, per germline (reference sequence). The CDR3 length is 15 residues. This CDR3 reads CSASGDRIGAGELFF. CDR3 coding DNA: TGCAGTGCTAGTGGGGACAGGATTGGAGCCGGGGAGCTGTTTTTT.

J is TRBJ2-1 and V is TRBV5-1, with 10 bases that match TRBD2. The germline gives CDR1 SGHRS, CDR2 YFSETQ. CDR3 length: 16 residues. With V trimmed by 4 bases and J by 10 bases, 14 bases remained unmatched. CDR3 region: CASSLSTSGWNGEQFF. In DNA, the CDR3 is TGCGCCAGCAGCCTCTCGACTAGCGGGTGGAACGGGGAGCAGTTCTTC.

V usage is TRBV5-4 and J usage is TRBJ2-3; D uncertain. V lost 0 bases and J lost 0, with 8 bases in between. This CDR3 is 15 amino acids long. The germline V gene has CDR1 SGHNT and CDR2 YYREEE (reference sequence). The CDR3 protein is CASSLDSYSTDTQYF. CDR3 DNA: TGTGCCAGCAGCTTGGACTCCTATAGCACAGATACGCAGTATTTT.